The following is a T cell receptor (beta chain) sequence with its context. The antigen remains unidentified. These data belong to a study of vaccination effects on CD4 cells after COVID-19. Study at large: Each person got two doses of an mRNA SARS-CoV-2 vaccine, BNT162b2 or mRNA-1273. A couple of convalescent patients provided samples 16 days and one week prevaccination. Study results and limitations: The study got few convalescent patients and did not collect any early post-infection timepoints.

The method was immunoSEQ multiplex PCR; TCRdb's version includes in-frame clones alone and lacks a portion of them. The data contain roughly 26,000 clones, around 82% of them seen just once; the ten biggest clones take up 16%. Antigen-specific CD4+ T cells were expanded (with viral peptide pools) by the ViraFEST assay ahead of sequencing. Once cultured for roughly nine days, the cells underwent separation to obtain CD4+ T cells. By PCR, the person was confirmed to have had SARS-CoV-2 infection between March and December 2020. Half the medium was swapped for IL-2 medium on days 3 and 7. CDR3 length equals 14 residues. The ends were cut back, 2 bases at V and 3 bases at J, with 10 bases in the middle. Germline V gene lookup returns CDR1 SGHTA and CDR2 FQGNSA.

The source is a human donor who had a prior SARS-CoV-2 infection. The specimen was CD4+ T cells from PBMCs cultured with HCoV-NL63 spike peptides, collected before COVID-19 vaccination. The chain uses TRBV7-2 and TRBJ1-1; TRBD1 might be the D (5 bases). Written as DNA, the CDR3 is TGTGCCAGCAGCTTAAACGGAGGGGACACTGAAGCTTTCTTT. It yields the protein CASSLNGGDTEAFF. Supplemented by reference TRBV7-2 and TRBJ1-1, the full variable domain reads GAGVSQSPSNKVTEKGKDVELRCDPISGHTALYWYRQSLGQGLEFLIYFQGNSAPDKSGLPSDRFSAERTGGSVSTLTIQRTQQEDSAVYLCASSLNGGDTEAFFGQGTRLTVV.